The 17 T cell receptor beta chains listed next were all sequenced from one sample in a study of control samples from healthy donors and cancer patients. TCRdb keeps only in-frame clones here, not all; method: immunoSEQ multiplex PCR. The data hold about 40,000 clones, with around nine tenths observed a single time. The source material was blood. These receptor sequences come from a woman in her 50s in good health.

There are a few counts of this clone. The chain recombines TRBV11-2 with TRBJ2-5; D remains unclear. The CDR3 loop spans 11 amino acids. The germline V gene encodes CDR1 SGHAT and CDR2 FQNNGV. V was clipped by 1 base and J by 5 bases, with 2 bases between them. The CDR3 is CASSLAETQYF. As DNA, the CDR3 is TGTGCCAGCAGCTTAGCGGAGACCCAGTACTTC.

The CDR3: CASSKGNLSYNEQFF. The CDR3 bases are TGTGCCAGTAGTAAGGGGAATTTGTCCTACAATGAGCAGTTCTTC. The V gene is TRBV19, the J gene TRBJ2-1; tentative D call: TRBD1 (5 bases). The CDR3 runs to 15 residues. Germline assignment: CDR1 LNHDA and CDR2 SQIVND (reference sequence). The V end lost 4 bases, the J end lost 1 base, and 11 bases lay between the germline ends.

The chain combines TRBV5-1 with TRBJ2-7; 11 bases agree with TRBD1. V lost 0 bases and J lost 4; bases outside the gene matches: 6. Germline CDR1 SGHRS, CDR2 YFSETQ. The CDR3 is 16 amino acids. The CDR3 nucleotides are TGCGCCAGCAGCTTGGCCCTCGGACAGGGGGCGTACGAGCAGTACTTC. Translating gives CASSLALGQGAYEQYF.

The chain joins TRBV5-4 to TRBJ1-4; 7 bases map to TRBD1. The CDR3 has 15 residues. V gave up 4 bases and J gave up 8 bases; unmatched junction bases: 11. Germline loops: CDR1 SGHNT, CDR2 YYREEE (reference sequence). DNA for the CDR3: TGTGCCAGCAGCGACCGCCAGGGGGTGGGGGAAAAACTGTTTTTT. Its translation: CASSDRQGVGEKLFF.

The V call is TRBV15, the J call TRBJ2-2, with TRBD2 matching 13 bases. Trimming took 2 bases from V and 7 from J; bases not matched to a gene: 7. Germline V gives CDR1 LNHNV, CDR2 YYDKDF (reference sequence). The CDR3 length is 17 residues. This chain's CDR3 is CATSRPGLAGIIGELFF. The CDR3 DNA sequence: TGTGCCACCAGCAGACCGGGACTAGCGGGAATAATCGGGGAGCTGTTTTTT.

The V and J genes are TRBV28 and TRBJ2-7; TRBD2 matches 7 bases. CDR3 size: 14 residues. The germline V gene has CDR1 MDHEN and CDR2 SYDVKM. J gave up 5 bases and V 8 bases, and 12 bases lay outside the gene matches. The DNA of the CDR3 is TGTGCCAGCCGTGGGGGGGTTCTTATACACGAGCAGTACTTC. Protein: CASRGGVLIHEQYF.

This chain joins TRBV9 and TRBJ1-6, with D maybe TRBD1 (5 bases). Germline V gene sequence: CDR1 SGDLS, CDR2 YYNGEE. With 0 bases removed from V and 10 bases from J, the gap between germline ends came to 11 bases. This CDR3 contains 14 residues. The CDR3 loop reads CASSVVGTKSPLHF. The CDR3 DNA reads TGTGCCAGCAGCGTAGTTGGGACGAAATCACCCCTCCACTTT.

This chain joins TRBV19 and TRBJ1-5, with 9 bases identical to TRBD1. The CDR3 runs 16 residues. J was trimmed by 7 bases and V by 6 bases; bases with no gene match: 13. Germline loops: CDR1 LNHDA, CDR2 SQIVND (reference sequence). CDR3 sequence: CASSRTGTGIFQPQHF. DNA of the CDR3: TGTGCCAGTAGCAGGACCGGGACAGGGATCTTCCAGCCCCAGCATTTT.

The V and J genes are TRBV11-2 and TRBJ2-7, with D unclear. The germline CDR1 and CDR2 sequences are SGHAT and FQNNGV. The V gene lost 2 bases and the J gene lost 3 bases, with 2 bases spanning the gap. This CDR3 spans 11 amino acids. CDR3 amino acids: CASSLHYEQYF. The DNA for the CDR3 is TGTGCCAGCAGCTTACACTACGAGCAGTACTTC.

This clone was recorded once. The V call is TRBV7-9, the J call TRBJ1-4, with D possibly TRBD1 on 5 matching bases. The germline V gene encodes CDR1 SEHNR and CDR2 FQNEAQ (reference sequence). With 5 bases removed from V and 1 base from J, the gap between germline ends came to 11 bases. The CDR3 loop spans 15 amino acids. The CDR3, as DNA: TGTGCCAGCAGCGCAGGTCAGGGAACTAATGAAAAACTGTTTTTT. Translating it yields CASSAGQGTNEKLFF.

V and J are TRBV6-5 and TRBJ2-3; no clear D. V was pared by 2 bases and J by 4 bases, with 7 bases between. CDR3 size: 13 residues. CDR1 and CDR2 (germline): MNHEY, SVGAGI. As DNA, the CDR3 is TGTGCCAGCAGTTACACCCCCCCAGATACGCAGTATTTT. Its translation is CASSYTPPDTQYF.

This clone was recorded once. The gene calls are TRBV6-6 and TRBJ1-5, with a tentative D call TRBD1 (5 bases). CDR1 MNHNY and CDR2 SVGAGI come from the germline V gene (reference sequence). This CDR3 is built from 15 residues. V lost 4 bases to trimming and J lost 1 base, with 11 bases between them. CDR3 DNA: TGTGCCAGCAGTTCCCCGCCAGGGAGCAATCAGCCCCAGCATTTT. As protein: CASSSPPGSNQPQHF.

CDR3 protein: CASSLGDGGNYEQYF. The CDR3 DNA sequence: TGTGCCAGCAGCTTAGGCGACGGGGGAAACTACGAGCAGTACTTC. The chain has TRBV7-7 and TRBJ2-7, with D tentatively TRBD2 (6 bases). V gave up 1 base and J gave up 3 bases, with 13 bases separating them. CDR3 length: 15 amino acids. The germline V gene has CDR1 SSHAT and CDR2 FNYEAQ (reference sequence). Using reference TRBV7-7 and TRBJ2-7 for the parts outside the CDR3, the full variable domain is GAGVSQSPRYKVTKRGQDVTLRCDPISSHATLYWYQQALGQGPEFLTYFNYEAQPDKSGLPSDRFSAERPEGSISTLTIQRTEQRDSAMYRCASSLGDGGNYEQYFGPGTRLTVT.

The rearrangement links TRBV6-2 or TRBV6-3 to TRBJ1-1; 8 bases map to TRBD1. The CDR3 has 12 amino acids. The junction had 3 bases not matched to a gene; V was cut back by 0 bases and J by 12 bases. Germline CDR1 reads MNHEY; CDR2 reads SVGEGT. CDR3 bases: TGTGCCAGCAGTTACTCGGGACAGGTGCCTTTCTTT. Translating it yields CASSYSGQVPFF.

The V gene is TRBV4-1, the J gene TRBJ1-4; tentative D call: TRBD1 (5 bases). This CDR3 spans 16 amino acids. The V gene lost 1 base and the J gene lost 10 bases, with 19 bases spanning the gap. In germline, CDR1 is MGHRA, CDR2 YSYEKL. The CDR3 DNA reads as TGCGCCAGCAGCCAAGTGGAGGGCAGGGCTTTGGGAAAACTGTTTTTT. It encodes CASSQVEGRALGKLFF.

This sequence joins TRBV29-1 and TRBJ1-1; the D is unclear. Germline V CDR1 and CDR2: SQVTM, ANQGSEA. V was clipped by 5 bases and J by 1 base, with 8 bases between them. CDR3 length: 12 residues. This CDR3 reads CSVQDSNTEAFF. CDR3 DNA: TGCAGCGTTCAGGACTCGAACACTGAAGCTTTCTTT.

The CDR3 DNA reads TGCGCCAGCAGCCGTGGGGTTAGGGAAAAACTGTTTTTT. It specifies CASSRGVREKLFF. V and J are TRBV4-3 and TRBJ1-4; D not resolved. This CDR3 has 13 residues. V lost 4 bases and J 8 bases, leaving 11 bases between the germline ends. Germline V gives CDR1 LGHNA, CDR2 YSLEER.